This entry lists 9 T cell receptor beta chains sequenced from one sample in a study of blood T cell repertoires in COVID-19. Sequencing was performed with immunoSEQ multiplex PCR; in TCRdb, only in-frame clones are kept and a portion is missing. The table has approximately 200,000 clones, around 82% seen once. The specimen was peripheral blood. The receptors were sampled from a woman aged 60 to 75 with acute or convalescent COVID-19.

The chain joins TRBV10-3 to TRBJ1-2; the D is unclear. V lost 3 bases to trimming and J lost 4 bases, with 24 bases between them. Germline CDR1 reads ENHRY; CDR2 reads SYGVKD. The CDR3 has 18 residues. In DNA, the CDR3 is TGTGCCATCAGTGAACAAGTTTGGTTGGTGGGCAGAATCTATGGCTACACCTTC. Its protein is CAISEQVWLVGRIYGYTF.

The genes are TRBV27 and TRBJ2-1; 9 positions agree with TRBD1. With 6 bases clipped from V and 8 bases from J, the junction kept 20 bases outside the gene matches. The CDR3 has 18 residues. Germline V gene data show CDR1 as MNHEY and CDR2 as SMNVEV (reference sequence). CDR3 bases: TGTGCCAGCAGCCCGACCATGGAGTTTTGGGACAGGGAGGATGAGCAGTTCTTC. Protein: CASSPTMEFWDREDEQFF.

V and J are TRBV7-2 and TRBJ1-2, with TRBD1 matching over 7 bases. Germline V gene sequence: CDR1 SGHTA, CDR2 FQGNSA. The CDR3 runs 15 residues. With V trimmed by 2 bases and J by 3 bases, 6 bases remained unmatched. The CDR3: CASSLSPTGDYGYTF. The CDR3 coding sequence is TGTGCCAGCAGCTTATCGCCCACAGGGGACTATGGCTACACCTTC.

The rearrangement links TRBV11-2 to TRBJ2-7, with 10 positions matching TRBD1. After removal of 5 bases from V and 1 base from J, the junction contained 5 bases not matched to a gene. This CDR3 region has 15 residues. Germline CDR1 reads SGHAT; CDR2 reads FQNNGV. Here the CDR3 reads CASSATDRGSYEQYF. Written as DNA, the CDR3 is TGTGCCAGCAGCGCTACGGACAGGGGGTCCTACGAGCAGTACTTC.

The count of this clone is one. V and J are TRBV9 and TRBJ2-2; 8 nucleotides match TRBD2. Trimming cost V 4 bases and J 3 bases; bases outside gene matches: 8. Per germline, CDR1 SGDLS and CDR2 YYNGEE. This CDR3 is built from 16 residues. The CDR3 DNA sequence: TGTGCCAGCAGCCCCCATGGTAGCGGGGACACCGGGGAGCTGTTTTTT. It encodes CASSPHGSGDTGELFF.

The chain employs TRBV7-9 and TRBJ2-3; D is possibly TRBD1 (6 bases). Germline loops: CDR1 SEHNR, CDR2 FQNEAQ (reference sequence). The CDR3 is made up of 14 amino acids. The V end was cut by 5 bases, the J end by 6 bases, with 15 bases between. The CDR3 DNA reads as TGTGCCAGCAGCCTTCTAACTAGGGGGGATACGCAGTATTTT. Amino acids: CASSLLTRGDTQYF.

This chain links TRBV6-2 or TRBV6-3 with TRBJ2-3; weak D call: TRBD2 (6 bases). The V end lost 2 bases, the J end lost 6 bases, and 12 bases lay between the germline ends. CDR3 size: 14 residues. Germline V lookup: CDR1 MNHEY, CDR2 SVGEGT. CDR3 sequence reads: CASSYVSRGDTQYF. The CDR3 DNA sequence: TGTGCCAGCAGTTACGTCTCCCGGGGGGATACGCAGTATTTT.

The chain recombines TRBV7-2 with TRBJ1-2; 7 nucleotides align to TRBD1. The CDR3 has 14 residues. Losses at the gene ends were 4 bases for V and 8 bases for J; bases not matched to a gene: 10. Germline V gene sequence: CDR1 SGHTA, CDR2 FQGNSA. For the CDR3, the DNA is TGTGCCAGCAGCTGGTTCAGGGGGACGGGCGGCTACACCTTC. Translated: CASSWFRGTGGYTF.

The CDR3 DNA reads as TGTGCCAGCAGCCTAGGGGCGACAGGGGGAATGGGCTATGGCTACACCTTC. Translated, it gives CASSLGATGGMGYGYTF. The chain carries TRBV28 and TRBJ1-2; 9 nucleotides align to TRBD1. This CDR3 contains 17 residues. Germline CDR1 is MDHEN and CDR2 is SYDVKM. The ends lost 6 bases at V and 4 bases at J; junction bases unmatched: 15.